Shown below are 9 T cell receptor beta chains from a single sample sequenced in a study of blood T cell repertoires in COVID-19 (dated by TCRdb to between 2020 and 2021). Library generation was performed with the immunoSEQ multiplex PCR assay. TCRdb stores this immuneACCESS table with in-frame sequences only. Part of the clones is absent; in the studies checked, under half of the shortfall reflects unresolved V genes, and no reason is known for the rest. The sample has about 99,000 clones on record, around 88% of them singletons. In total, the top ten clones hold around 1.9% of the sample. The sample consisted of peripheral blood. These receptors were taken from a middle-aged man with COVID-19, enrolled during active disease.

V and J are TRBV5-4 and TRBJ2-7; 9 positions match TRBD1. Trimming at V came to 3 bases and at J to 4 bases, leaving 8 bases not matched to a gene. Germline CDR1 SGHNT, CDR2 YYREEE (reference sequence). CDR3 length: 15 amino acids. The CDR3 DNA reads TGTGCCAGCAGCTCTACTGCGGGACAGGGTTACGAGCAGTACTTC. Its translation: CASSSTAGQGYEQYF.

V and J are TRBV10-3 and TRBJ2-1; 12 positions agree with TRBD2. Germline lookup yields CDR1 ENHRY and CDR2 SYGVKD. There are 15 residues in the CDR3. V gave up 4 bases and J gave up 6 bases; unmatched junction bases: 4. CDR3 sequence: CAISASGGVGNEQFF. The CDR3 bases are TGTGCCATCAGTGCTAGCGGGGGGGTAGGCAATGAGCAGTTCTTC.

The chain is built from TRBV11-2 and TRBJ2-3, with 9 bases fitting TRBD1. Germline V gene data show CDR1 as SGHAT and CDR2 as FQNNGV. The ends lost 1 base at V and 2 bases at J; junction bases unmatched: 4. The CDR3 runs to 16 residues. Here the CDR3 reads CASSLVGTGLTDTQYF. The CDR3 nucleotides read TGTGCCAGCAGCTTAGTGGGGACAGGGCTCACAGATACGCAGTATTTT.

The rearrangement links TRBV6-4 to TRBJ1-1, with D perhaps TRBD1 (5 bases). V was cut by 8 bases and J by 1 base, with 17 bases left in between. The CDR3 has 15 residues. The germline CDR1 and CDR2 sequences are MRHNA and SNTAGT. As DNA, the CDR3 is TGTGCCAGCGCCCCTGCTCCGGGGGGGAACACTGAAGCTTTCTTT. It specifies CASAPAPGGNTEAFF.

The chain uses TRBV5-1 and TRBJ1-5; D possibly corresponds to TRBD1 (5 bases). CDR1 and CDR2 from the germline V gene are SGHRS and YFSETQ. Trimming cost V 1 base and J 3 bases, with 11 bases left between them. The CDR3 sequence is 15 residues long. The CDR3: CASSLSGSPNQPQHF. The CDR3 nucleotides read TGCGCCAGCAGCTTGTCAGGGTCCCCCAATCAGCCCCAGCATTTT.

The CDR3 is CAISESTGLAGPDYEQYF. For the CDR3, the DNA is TGTGCCATCAGTGAGTCGACAGGATTAGCGGGGCCGGACTACGAGCAGTACTTC. The genes are TRBV10-3 and TRBJ2-7, with 8 bases lining up with TRBD2. The CDR3 contains 18 residues. The germline CDR1 and CDR2 sequences are ENHRY and SYGVKD. The ends lost 0 bases at V and 3 bases at J; junction bases unmatched: 13.

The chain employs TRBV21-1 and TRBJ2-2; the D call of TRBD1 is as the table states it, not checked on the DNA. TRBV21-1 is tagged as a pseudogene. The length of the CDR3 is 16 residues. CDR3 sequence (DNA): TGTGCCAGCAGCAGTACAGGGGAAGCGAACACCGGGGAGCTGTTTTTT. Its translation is CASSSTGEANTGELFF.

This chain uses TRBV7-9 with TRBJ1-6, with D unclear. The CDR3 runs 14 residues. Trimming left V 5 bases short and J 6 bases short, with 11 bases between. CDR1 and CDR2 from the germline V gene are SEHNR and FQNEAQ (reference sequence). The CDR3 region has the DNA TGTGCCAGCAGCAGTGCGGGGATTAATTCACCCCTCCACTTT. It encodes CASSSAGINSPLHF.

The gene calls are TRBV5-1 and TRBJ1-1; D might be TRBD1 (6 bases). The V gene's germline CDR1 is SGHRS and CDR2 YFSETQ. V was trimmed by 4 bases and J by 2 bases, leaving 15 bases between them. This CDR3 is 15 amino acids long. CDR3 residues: CASSPNEGVNTEAFF. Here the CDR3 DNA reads TGCGCCAGCAGCCCAAATGAGGGGGTTAACACTGAAGCTTTCTTT.